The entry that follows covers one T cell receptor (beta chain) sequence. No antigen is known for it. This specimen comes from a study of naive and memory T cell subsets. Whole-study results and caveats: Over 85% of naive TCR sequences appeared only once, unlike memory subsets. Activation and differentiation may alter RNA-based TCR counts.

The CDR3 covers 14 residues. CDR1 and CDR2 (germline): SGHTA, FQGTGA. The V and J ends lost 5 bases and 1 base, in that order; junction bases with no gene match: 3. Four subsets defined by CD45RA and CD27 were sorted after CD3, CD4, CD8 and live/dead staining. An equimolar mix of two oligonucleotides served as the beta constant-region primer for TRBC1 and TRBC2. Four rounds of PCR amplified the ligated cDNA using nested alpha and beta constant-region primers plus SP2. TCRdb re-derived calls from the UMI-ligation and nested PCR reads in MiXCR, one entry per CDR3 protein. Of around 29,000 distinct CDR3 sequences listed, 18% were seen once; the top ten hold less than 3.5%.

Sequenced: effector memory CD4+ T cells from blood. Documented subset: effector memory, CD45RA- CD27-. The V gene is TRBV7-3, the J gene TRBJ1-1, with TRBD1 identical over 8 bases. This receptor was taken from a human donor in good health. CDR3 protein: CASSLGQGNTEAFF. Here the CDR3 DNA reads TGTGCCAGCAGCCTCGGACAGGGGAACACTGAAGCTTTCTTT.